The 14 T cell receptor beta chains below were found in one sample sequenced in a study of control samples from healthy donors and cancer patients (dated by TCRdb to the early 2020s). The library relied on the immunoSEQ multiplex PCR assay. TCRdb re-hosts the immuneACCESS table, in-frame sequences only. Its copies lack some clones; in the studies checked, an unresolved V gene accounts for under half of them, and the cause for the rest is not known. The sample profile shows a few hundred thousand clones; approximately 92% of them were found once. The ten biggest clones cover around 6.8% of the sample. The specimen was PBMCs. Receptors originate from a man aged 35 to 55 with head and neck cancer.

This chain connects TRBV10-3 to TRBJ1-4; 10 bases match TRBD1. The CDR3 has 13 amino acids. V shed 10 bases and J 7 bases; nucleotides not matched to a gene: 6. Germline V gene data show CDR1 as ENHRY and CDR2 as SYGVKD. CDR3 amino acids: CATGTGAREKLFF. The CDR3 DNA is TGTGCCACCGGGACAGGGGCTCGTGAAAAACTGTTTTTT.

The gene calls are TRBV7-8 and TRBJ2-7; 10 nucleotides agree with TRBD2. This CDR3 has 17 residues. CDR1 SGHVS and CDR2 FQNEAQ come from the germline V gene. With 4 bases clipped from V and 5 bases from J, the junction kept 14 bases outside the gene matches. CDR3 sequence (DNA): TGTGCCAGCAGCTCCCGAATGACTAGCGGGTTGGTCGACGAGCAGTACTTC. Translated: CASSSRMTSGLVDEQYF. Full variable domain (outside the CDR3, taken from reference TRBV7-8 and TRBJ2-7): GAGVSQSPRYKVAKRGQDVALRCDPISGHVSLFWYQQALGQGPEFLTYFQNEAQLDKSGLPSDRFFAERPEGSVSTLKIQRTQQEDSAVYLCASSSRMTSGLVDEQYFGPGTRLTVT.

CDR3 loop: CAISEIFPYEQYF. The CDR3 DNA reads TGTGCCATCAGTGAAATTTTTCCCTACGAGCAGTACTTC. This chain connects TRBV10-3 to TRBJ2-7, with no clear D. Germline V gene sequence: CDR1 ENHRY, CDR2 SYGVKD. The V end lost 3 bases, the J end lost 2 bases, and 8 bases lay between the germline ends. The CDR3 sequence is 13 residues long.

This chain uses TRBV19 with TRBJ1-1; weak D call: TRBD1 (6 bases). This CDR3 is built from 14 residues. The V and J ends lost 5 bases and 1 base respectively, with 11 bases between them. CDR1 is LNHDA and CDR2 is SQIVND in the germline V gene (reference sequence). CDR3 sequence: CASSRRTENTEAFF. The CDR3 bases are TGTGCCAGTAGTCGGAGGACAGAGAACACTGAAGCTTTCTTT.

The CDR3 bases are TGTGCCAGCAGTCTGACAGGGAGCTACGAGCAGTACTTC. It translates to CASSLTGSYEQYF. The chain couples TRBV12-3 or TRBV12-4 to TRBJ2-7, with TRBD1 matching over 7 bases. The CDR3 runs to 13 residues. The V gene end was trimmed by 5 bases and the J gene end by 3 bases; junction bases not matched to a gene: 4.

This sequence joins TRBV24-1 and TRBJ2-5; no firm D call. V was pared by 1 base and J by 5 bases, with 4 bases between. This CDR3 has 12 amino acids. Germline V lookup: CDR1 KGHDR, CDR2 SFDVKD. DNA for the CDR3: TGTGCCACCAGTGATTTAATGGAGACCCAGTACTTC. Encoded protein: CATSDLMETQYF.

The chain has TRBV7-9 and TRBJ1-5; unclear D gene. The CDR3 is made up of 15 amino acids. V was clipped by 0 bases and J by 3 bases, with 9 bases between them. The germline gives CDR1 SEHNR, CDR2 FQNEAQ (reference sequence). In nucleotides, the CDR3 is TGTGCCAGCAGCTTAGCCAACGGCCCCAATCAGCCCCAGCATTTT. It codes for CASSLANGPNQPQHF.

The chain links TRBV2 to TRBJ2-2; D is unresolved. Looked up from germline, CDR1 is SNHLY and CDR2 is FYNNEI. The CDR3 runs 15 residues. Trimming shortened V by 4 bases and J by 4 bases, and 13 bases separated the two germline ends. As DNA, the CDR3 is TGTGCCAGCAGTGTGGACGTCGCGATCACCGGGGAGCTGTTTTTT. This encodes CASSVDVAITGELFF.

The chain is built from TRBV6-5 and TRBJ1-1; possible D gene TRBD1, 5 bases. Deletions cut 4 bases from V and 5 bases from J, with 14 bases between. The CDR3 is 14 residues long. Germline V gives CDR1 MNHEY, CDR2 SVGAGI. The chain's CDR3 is CASSWGGGRTEAFF. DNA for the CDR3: TGTGCCAGCAGTTGGGGGGGAGGGAGGACTGAAGCTTTCTTT.

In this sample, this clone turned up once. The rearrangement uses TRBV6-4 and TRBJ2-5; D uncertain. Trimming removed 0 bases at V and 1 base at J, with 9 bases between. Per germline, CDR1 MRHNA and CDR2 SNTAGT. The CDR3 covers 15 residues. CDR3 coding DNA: TGTGCCAGCAGTGACTCGAGACACAGCCAAGAGACCCAGTACTTC. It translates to CASSDSRHSQETQYF.

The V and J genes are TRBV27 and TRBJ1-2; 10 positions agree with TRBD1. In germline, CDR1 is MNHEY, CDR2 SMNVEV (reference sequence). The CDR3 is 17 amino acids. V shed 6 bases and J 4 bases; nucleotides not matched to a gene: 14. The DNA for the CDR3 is TGTGCCAGCAGGACAACCCCGGGACAGGGGCCCGGCTATGGCTACACCTTC. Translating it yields CASRTTPGQGPGYGYTF.

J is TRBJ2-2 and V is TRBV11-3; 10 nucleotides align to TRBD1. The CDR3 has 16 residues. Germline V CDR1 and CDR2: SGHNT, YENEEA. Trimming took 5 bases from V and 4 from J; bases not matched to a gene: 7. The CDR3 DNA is TGTGCCAGCAGCGCGACAGGGGGCTCGAGCACCGGGGAGCTGTTTTTT. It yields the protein CASSATGGSSTGELFF.

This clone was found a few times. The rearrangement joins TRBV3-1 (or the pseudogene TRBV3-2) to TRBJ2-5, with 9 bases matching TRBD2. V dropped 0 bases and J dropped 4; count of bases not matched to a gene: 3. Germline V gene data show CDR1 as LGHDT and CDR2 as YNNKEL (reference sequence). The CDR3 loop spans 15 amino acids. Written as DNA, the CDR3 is TGTGCCAGCAGCCAAGATCCTAGCGGGGTAGAGACCCAGTACTTC. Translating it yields CASSQDPSGVETQYF.

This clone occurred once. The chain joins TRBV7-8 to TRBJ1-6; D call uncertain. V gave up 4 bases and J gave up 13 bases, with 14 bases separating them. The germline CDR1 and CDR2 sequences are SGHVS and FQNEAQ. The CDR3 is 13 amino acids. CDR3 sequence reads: CASSSREGAPLHF. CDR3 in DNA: TGTGCCAGCAGCTCCCGGGAGGGAGCGCCCCTCCACTTT.